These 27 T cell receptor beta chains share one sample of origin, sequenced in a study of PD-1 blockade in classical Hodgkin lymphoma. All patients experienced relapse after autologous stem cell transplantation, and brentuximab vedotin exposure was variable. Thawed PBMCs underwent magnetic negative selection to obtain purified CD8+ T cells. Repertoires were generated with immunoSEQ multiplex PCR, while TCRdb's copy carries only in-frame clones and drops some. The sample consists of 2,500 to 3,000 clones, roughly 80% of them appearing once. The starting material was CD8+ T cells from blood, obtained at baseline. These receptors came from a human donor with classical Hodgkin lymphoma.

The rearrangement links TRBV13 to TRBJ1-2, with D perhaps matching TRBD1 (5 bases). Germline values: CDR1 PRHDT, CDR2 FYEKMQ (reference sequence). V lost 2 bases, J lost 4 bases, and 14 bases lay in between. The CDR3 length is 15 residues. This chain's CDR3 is CASSLSSDSLYGYTF. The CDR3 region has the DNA TGTGCCAGCAGCTTATCCTCCGACAGCCTCTATGGCTACACCTTC.

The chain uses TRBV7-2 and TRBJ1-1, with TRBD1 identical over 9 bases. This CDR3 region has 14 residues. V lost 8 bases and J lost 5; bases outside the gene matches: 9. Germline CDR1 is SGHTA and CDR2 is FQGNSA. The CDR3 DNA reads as TGTGCCAGCGCCCGGGGACAGGGCAGAACTGAAGCTTTCTTT. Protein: CASARGQGRTEAFF.

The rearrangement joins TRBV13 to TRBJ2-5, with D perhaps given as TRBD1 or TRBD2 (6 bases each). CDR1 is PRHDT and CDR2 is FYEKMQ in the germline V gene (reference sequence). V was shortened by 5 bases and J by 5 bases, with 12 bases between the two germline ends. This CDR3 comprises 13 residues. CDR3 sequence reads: CASSQTRGETQYF. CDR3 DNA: TGTGCCAGCAGCCAGACTAGGGGGGAGACCCAGTACTTC.

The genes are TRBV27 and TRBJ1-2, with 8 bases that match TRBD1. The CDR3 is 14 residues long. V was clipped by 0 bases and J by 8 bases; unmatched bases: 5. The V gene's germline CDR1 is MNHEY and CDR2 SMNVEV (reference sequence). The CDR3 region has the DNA TGTGCCAGCAGTTTATCGACAGGGGTGTACGGCTACACCTTC. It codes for CASSLSTGVYGYTF.

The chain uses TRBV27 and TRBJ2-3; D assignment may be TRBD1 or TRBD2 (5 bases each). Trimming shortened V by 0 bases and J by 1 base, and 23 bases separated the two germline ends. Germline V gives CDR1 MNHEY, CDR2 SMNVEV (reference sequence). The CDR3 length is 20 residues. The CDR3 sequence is CASSLSGVQLPRTRTDTQYF. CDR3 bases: TGTGCCAGCAGTTTATCGGGGGTGCAGCTCCCACGGACGCGCACAGATACGCAGTATTTT.

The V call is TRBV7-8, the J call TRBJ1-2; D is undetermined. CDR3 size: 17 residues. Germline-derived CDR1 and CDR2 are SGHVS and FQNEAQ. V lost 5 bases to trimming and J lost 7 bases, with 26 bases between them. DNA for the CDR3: TGTGCCAGCAGCCCCCAATCAAGGGCGCCCACCCGGGGTGGCTACACCTTC. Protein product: CASSPQSRAPTRGGYTF.

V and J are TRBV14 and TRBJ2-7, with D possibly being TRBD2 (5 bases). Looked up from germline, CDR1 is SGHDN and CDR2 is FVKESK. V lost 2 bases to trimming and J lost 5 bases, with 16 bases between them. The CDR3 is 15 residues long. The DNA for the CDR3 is TGTGCCAGCAGCCAAAGAGGGTCGAAACTACACGAGCAGTACTTC. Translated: CASSQRGSKLHEQYF.

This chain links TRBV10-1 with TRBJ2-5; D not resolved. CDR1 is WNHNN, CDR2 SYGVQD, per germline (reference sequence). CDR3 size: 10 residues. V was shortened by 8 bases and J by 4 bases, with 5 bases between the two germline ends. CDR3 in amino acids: CASYRETQYF. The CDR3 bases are TGCGCCAGCTACAGAGAGACCCAGTACTTC.

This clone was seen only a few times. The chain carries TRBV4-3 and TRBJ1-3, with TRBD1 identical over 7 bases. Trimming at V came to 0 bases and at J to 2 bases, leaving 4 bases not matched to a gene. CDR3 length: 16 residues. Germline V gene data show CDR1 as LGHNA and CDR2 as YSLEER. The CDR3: CASSQETRGTGNTIYF. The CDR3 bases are TGCGCCAGCAGCCAAGAAACCAGGGGGACTGGAAACACCATATATTTT.

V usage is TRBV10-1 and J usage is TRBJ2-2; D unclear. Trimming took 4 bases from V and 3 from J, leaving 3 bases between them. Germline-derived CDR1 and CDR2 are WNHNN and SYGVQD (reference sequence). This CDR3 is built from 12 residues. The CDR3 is CASSAYTGELFF. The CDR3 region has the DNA TGCGCCAGCAGTGCCTACACCGGGGAGCTGTTTTTT.

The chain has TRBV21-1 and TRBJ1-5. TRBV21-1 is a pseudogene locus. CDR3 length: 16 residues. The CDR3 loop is CASSRESSVSDQPQHF. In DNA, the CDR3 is TGTGCCAGCAGCAGAGAAAGTTCAGTCAGCGATCAGCCCCAGCATTTT.

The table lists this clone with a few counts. The CDR3 DNA follows: TGCGCCAGCAGCCAAGGGTTGGACTTGGCTGGCGAGCAGTACTTC. Its protein product is CASSQGLDLAGEQYF. This chain uses TRBV4-3 with TRBJ2-7; TRBD2 is a possible D gene (5 bases). The length of the CDR3 is 15 residues. Germline V gene data show CDR1 as LGHNA and CDR2 as YSLEER. Trimming left V 1 base short and J 6 bases short, with 16 bases between.

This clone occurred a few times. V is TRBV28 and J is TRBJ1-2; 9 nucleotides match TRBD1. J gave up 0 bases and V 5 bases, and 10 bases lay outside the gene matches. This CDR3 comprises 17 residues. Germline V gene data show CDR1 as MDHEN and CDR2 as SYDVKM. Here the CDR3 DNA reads TGTGCCAGCAGTACCATGGGACAGGGTACCTCTAACTATGGCTACACCTTC. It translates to CASSTMGQGTSNYGYTF.

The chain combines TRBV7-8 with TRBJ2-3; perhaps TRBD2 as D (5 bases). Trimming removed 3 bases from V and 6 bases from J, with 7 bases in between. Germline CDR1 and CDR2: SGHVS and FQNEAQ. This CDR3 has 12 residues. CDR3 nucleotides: TGTGCCAGCAGCTTTCGAGGGGATACGCAGTATTTT. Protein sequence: CASSFRGDTQYF.

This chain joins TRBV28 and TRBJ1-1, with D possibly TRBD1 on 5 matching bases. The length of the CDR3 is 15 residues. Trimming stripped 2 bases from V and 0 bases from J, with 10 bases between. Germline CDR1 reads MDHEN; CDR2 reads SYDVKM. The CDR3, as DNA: TGTGCCAGCAGTTTAAACAGGTTCATGAACACTGAAGCTTTCTTT. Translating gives CASSLNRFMNTEAFF.

The CDR3 DNA reads TGTGCCAGCAGCAAGACGGATTCTGGAAACACCATATATTTT. Translated: CASSKTDSGNTIYF. This chain connects TRBV10-3 to TRBJ1-3; D unclear. Trimming left V 10 bases short and J 1 base short, with 14 bases between. Per germline, CDR1 ENHRY and CDR2 SYGVKD. The CDR3 totals 14 residues.

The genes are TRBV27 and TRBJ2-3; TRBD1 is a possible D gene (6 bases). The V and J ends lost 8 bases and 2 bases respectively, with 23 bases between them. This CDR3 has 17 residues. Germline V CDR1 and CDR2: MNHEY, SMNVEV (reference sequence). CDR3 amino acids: CASSLTRGRELTDTQYF. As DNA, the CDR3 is TGTGCCAGCTCCCTTACCAGGGGACGAGAACTCACAGATACGCAGTATTTT.

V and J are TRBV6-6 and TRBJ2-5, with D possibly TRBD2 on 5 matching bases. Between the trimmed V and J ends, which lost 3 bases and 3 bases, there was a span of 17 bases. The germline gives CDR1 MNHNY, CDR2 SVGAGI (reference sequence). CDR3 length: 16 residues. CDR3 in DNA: TGTGCCAGCAGTTATCTTGGACTGCCCTTCAAAGAGACCCAGTACTTC. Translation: CASSYLGLPFKETQYF.

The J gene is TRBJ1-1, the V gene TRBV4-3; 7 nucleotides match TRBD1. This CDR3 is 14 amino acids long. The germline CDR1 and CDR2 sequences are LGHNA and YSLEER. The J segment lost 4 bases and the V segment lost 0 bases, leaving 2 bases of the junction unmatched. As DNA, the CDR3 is TGCGCCAGCAGCCAAGAGGCAGGGGGCACTGAAGCTTTCTTT. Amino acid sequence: CASSQEAGGTEAFF.

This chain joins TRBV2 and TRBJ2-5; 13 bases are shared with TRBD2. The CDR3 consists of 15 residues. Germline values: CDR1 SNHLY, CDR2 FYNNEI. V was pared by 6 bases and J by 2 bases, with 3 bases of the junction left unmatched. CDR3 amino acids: CASRKTSGGQETQYF. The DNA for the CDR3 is TGTGCCAGCAGAAAGACTAGCGGGGGGCAAGAGACCCAGTACTTC.

The CDR3 protein is CASSSRIGGAKAQPNEQFF. The DNA for the CDR3 is TGTGCCAGCAGCAGCAGAATCGGGGGGGCCAAGGCCCAACCGAATGAGCAGTTCTTC. The V gene is TRBV4-2, the J gene TRBJ2-1; the match to TRBD2 covers 8 bases. The junction had 22 bases not matched to a gene; V was cut back by 5 bases and J by 7 bases. From germline, CDR1 is LGHNA and CDR2 YNFKEQ. The CDR3 extends over 19 amino acids.

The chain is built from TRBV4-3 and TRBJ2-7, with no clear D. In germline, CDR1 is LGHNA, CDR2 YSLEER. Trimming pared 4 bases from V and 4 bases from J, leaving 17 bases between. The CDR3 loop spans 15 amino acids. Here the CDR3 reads CASSLFRHGWYEQYF. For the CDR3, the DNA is TGCGCCAGCAGCCTCTTTAGACATGGATGGTACGAGCAGTACTTC.

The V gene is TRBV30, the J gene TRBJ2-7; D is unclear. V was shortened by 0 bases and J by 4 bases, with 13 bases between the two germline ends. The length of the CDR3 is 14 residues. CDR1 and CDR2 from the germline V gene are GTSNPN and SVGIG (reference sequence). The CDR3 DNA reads TGTGCCTGGAGTGTACCCATCCCCGGGTACGAGCAGTACTTC. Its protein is CAWSVPIPGYEQYF.

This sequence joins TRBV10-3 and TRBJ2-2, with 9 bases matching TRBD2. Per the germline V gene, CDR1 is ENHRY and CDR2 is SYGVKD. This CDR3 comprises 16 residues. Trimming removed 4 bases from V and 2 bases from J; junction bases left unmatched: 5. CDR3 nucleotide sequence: TGTGCCATCAGTGCCCCGACTAGCGGCAACACCGGGGAGCTGTTTTTT. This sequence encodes CAISAPTSGNTGELFF.

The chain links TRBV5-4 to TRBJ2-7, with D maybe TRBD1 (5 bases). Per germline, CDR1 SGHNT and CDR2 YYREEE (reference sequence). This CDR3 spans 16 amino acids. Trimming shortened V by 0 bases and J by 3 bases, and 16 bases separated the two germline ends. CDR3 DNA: TGTGCCAGCAGCTTGGCCAGGGAACTAAGGGTCTACGAGCAGTACTTC. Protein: CASSLARELRVYEQYF.

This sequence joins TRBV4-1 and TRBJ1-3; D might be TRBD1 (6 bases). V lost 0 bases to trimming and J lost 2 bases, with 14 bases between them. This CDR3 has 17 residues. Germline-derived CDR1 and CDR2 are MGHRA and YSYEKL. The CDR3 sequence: CASSQDGGPTPGNTIYF. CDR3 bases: TGCGCCAGCAGCCAAGATGGGGGGCCAACTCCTGGAAACACCATATATTTT.

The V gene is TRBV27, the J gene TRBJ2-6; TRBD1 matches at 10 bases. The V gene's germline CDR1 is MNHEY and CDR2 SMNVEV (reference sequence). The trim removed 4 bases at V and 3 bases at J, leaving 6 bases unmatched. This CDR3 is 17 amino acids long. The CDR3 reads CASSSRTGGFGANVLTF. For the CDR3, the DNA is TGTGCCAGCAGTTCACGGACAGGGGGATTTGGGGCCAACGTCCTGACTTTC.